These T cell receptor beta chains were read from a single sample in a study of neoadjuvant nivolumab and ipilimumab in lung cancer. The table came from immunoSEQ multiplex PCR; TCRdb's copy has only in-frame clones and leaves some out. Counted here are under 35,000 clones, 90% occurring once; the ten biggest clones make up roughly 5%. Sequencing was performed on peripheral blood, taken after neoadjuvant nivolumab, alone or with ipilimumab, at or shortly before surgery. The receptors derive from an adult with non-small cell lung cancer. CDR3s include the opening cysteine and the closing phenylalanine or tryptophan. Fields, in order: V gene, J gene, CDR3 protein.

V: TRBV10-3
J: TRBJ1-4
CDR3: CAIMAATNEKLFF

V: TRBV4-3
J: TRBJ1-2
CDR3: CASSQEWQGGYGYTF

V: TRBV5-1
J: TRBJ1-2
CDR3: CASSLGLERDYGYTF

V: TRBV11-3
J: TRBJ2-2
CDR3: CASSYASGRGELFF

V: TRBV7-2
J: TRBJ1-5
CDR3: CASSLEGQPQHF

V: TRBV5-1
J: TRBJ2-1
CDR3: CASSATDTVYNEQFF

V: TRBV7-9
J: TRBJ1-2
CDR3: CASSLGPGTGPNYGYTF

V: TRBV29-1
J: TRBJ2-7
CDR3: CSVAGQGLDEQYF

V: TRBV5-1
J: TRBJ1-1
CDR3: CASSLVETEAFF

V: TRBV10-3
J: TRBJ2-7
CDR3: CAISSGTGVYEQYF

V: TRBV2
J: TRBJ2-7
CDR3: CASSVDLSYEQYF

V: TRBV10-2
J: TRBJ2-1
CDR3: CASKMSGADEQFF

V: TRBV28
J: TRBJ2-7
CDR3: CASSSAGAYEQYF

V: TRBV29-1
J: TRBJ1-1
CDR3: CSVVQGANTEAFF

V: TRBV4-3
J: TRBJ2-1
CDR3: CASSQALRARSYNEQFF

V: TRBV2
J: TRBJ1-2
CDR3: CARAGRLGYGYTF